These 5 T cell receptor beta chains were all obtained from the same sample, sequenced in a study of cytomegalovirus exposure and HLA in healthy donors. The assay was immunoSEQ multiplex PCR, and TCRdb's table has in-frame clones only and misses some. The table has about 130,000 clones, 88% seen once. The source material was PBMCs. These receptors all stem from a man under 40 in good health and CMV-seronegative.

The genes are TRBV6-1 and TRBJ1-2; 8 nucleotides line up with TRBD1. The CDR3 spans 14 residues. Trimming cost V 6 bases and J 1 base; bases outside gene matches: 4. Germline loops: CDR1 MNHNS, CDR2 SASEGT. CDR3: CASSEQGDNYGYTF. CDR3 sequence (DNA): TGTGCCAGCAGCGAACAGGGGGATAACTATGGCTACACCTTC.

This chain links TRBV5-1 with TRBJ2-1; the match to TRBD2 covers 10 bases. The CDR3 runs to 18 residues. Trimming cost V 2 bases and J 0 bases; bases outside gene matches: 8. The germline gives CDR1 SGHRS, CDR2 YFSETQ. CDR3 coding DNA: TGCGCCAGCAGCTTACGGACTAGCGGTACCCACTCCTACAATGAGCAGTTCTTC. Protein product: CASSLRTSGTHSYNEQFF.

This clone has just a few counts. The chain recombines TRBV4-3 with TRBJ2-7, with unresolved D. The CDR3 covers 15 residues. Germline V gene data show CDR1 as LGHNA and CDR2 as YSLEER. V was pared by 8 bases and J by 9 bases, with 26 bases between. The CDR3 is CASSQSQDSPSGQYF. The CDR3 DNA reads TGCGCCAGCTCCCAGAGCCAAGACTCCCCCTCGGGGCAGTACTTC.

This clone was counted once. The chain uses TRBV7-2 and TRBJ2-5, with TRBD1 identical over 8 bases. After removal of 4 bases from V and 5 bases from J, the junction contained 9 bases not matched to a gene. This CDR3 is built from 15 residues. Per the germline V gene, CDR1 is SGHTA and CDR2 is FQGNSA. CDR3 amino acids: CASSSDRGGLETQYF. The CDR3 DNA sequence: TGTGCCAGCAGCTCAGACAGGGGAGGTCTTGAGACCCAGTACTTC.

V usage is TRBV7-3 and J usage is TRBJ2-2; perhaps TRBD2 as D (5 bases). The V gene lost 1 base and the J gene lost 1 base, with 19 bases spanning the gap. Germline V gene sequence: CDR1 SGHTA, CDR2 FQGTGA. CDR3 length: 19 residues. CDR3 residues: CASSLIGALGEGNTGELFF. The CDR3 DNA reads TGTGCCAGCAGCTTAATAGGCGCCTTGGGAGAGGGGAACACCGGGGAGCTGTTTTTT.